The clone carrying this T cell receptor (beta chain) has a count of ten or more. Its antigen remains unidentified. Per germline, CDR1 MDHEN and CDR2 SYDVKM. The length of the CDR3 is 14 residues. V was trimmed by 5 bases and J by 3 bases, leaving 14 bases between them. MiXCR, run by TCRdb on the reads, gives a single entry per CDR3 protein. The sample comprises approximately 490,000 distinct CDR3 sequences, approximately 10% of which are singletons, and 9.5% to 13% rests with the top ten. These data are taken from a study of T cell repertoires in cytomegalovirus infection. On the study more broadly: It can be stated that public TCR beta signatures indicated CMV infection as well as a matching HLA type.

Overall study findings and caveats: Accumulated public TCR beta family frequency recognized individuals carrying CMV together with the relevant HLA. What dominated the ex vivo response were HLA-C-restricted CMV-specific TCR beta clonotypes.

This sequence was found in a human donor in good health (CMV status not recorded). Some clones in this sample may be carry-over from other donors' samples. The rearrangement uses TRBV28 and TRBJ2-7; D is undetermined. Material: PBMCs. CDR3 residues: CASSPSQPHYEQYF. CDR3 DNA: TGTGCCAGCAGTCCCTCCCAACCCCACTACGAGCAGTACTTC.